A selection of T cell receptor beta chains follows, all from one sample in a study of a mutant IDH1 vaccine in newly diagnosed glioma. Sequencing was performed with immunoSEQ multiplex PCR; in TCRdb, only in-frame clones are kept and a portion is missing. The sample lists tens of thousands of clones, 80% to 90% occurring once. These receptors lack a known antigen. The starting material was PBMCs, obtained from a glioma patient whose treatment included an IDH1 peptide vaccine. The receptors were gathered from a man in his forties or fifties with glioma. The CDR3 runs from the conserved cysteine through the conserved F or W. D genes are given only for firm matches. Rows may omit the clone size; those that give it use once, few, many or a size class.

v_call,j_call,d_call,clone_size,cdr3_aa,cdr3_nt
TRBV4-1,TRBJ2-7,TRBD2,-,CASGQGLAGVYEQYF,TGCGCCAGCGGCCAAGGACTAGCGGGGGTCTACGAGCAGTACTTC
TRBV6-6,TRBJ1-2,-,few,CASRVGYGYTF,TGTGCCAGCCGAGTGGGCTATGGCTACACCTTC
TRBV25-1,TRBJ1-2,TRBD1,-,CASSERQGYGYTF,TGTGCCAGCAGTGAAAGACAGGGCTATGGCTACACCTTC
TRBV7-9,TRBJ1-2,-,-,CASSQTAYGYTF,TGTGCCAGCAGCCAGACAGCCTATGGCTACACCTTC
TRBV9,TRBJ2-3,TRBD1,-,CASSLTGTGARADTQYF,TGTGCCAGCAGCCTTACGGGGACAGGGGCTAGGGCAGATACGCAGTATTTT
TRBV19,TRBJ1-2,-,-,CASTVQGWRGYTF,TGTGCCAGTACCGTACAGGGCTGGAGAGGCTACACCTTC
TRBV7-9,TRBJ1-3,-,-,CASRGPGNTIYF,TGTGCCAGCAGAGGGCCTGGAAACACCATATATTTT
TRBV6-1,TRBJ2-5,-,-,CASSALRGETQYF,TGTGCCAGCAGTGCTCTCCGGGGGGAGACCCAGTACTTC
TRBV25-1,TRBJ1-2,-,-,CASSPGLTGGYTF,TGTGCCAGCAGCCCCGGGCTCACCGGGGGCTACACCTTC
TRBV6-1,TRBJ1-4,TRBD1,-,CASSEGTGEGEKLFF,TGTGCCAGCAGTGAAGGGACAGGGGAGGGTGAAAAACTGTTTTTT
TRBV10-3,TRBJ1-4,-,-,CAISDDTTNEKLFF,TGTGCCATCAGTGATGATACAACTAATGAAAAACTGTTTTTT